Sequencing of this T cell receptor beta chain was carried out in a study of Tregs in tolerant kidney transplant recipients (dated by TCRdb to 2018 to 2020). With respect to the entire study: Transplants used related donors with nonmyeloablative bone marrow transplantation; mixed chimerism was transient in the human trials. TCRbeta sequencing was used in the study to identify donor-specific regulatory T cells before combined kidney and bone marrow transplantation, and the identified cells were then tracked after transplant. General findings and caveats noted by the study authors: The most biologically relevant and donor-specific TCRbeta repertoire appeared to be identified by expanding Tregs with activated donor B cells. In tolerant patients, the expansion of donor-specific Tregs was greater than global Treg expansion, suggesting that the expansion was antigen-driven rather than nonspecific. The study was constrained by small patient numbers, and validation of the findings is required in larger populations and under other immunosuppression protocols. Biological reproducibility was not directly assessed, although technical replication error appeared to be minimal. PCR primers changed over time for some patients, so nucleotide-level comparison across those patients' samples was not possible.

The time point label on this specimen signifies: blood sample drawn before combined kidney and bone marrow transplant. Unstimulated Tregs (CD4+CD25+CD127-), CD4+ non-Tregs (CD4+CD25-), CD4 and CD8 cells were FACS-sorted from thawed PBMCs. Thawed PBMCs were rested overnight at 37 degrees C with about 200 IU/ml IL-2 before Treg sorting. The patients were a few recipients of combined kidney and bone marrow transplants from the ITN036ST trial, and samples were available only for these trial subjects. Healthy control blood was processed to PBMCs by Ficoll density gradient and cryopreserved, and patient PBMCs were collected before and after transplant. Points on this clone: The clone's antigen remains unknown. No base-level quality is on record; no much larger clone is a single base apart.

For TCRbeta CDR3 sequencing, genomic DNA from the sorted cells was extracted using the QIAGEN DNeasy Blood and Tissue Kit. High-throughput TCRbeta CDR3 sequencing was carried out commercially through immunoSEQ, with PCR amplification with bias correction and internal controls included. The authors' pipeline ran thus. Unique productive TCRbeta sequences were defined by CDR3 nucleotide sequence where primers matched, otherwise by CDR3 amino acid sequence with Vbeta and Jbeta genes. As a correction for sorting error, sequences shared between sorted populations at a frequency ratio of 2:1 or less were discarded, and the remaining shared sequences were assigned to the higher population. Sequences were defined as donor-reactive when expanded at least 5-fold in CFSE-low cells versus unstimulated cells and present at a frequency of at least 0.01% in CFSE-low cells. Jensen-Shannon divergence calculated on the top 100 TCRbeta sequences ranked by frequency was used to measure repertoire divergence. For samples with multiple sequencing runs, sorting error was corrected separately for each run before the runs were pooled. This immuneACCESS table, as held by TCRdb, lists in-frame sequences with V and J called but not all clones. Of the missing ones, under half trace to an unresolved V gene in checked studies; the others have no known cause. V and J calls and clone size are as listed in that table; D and trimming were resolved from the DNA. This sample holds some 55,000 clones; approximately 85% were observed only once. The ten biggest clones cover approximately 2.3% of the sample.

The source material was Tregs from blood, sampled before the transplant. The clonotype comes from a human donor who received a combined kidney and bone marrow transplant.

The DNA sequence is TGTGCCAGCTCACAAGGACAGCGCATAGAAGGAGAGACCCAGTACTTC. This codes for CASSQGQRIEGETQYF. Recombination joined TRBV18 with TRBJ2-5; the best D guess is TRBD1, with 6 bases matching. V and J lose 4 bases and 4 bases, and a span of 19 bases separates them. Taken from cysteine to phenylalanine, the CDR3 has 16 residues. Just CDR3 DNA is preserved here, 48 bases in frame from base 1. In the germline V gene, CDR1 corresponds to KGHSH and CDR2 to LQKENI.